This T cell receptor beta chain was retrieved from a study of cytomegalovirus exposure and HLA in healthy donors. Whole-study findings and limits: Most TCR sequences were uncommon, yet certain public TCRs appeared in many donors. Subsequent analysis of the 120 or so validation repertoires found a tendency for first-cohort TCR clusters to co-occur.

About this clone: Its antigen remains unknown.

Profiled with immunoSEQ multiplex PCR; TCRdb holds only in-frame clones, not every one. The sample records about 160,000 clones, 91% being singletons. The clonotype originates from a young woman in good health and CMV-seropositive. What was sequenced was PBMCs.

The CDR3 loop reads CASSLYSGRAYEQYF. As DNA, the CDR3 is TGTGCCAGCAGTCTCTATAGCGGGAGGGCCTACGAGCAGTACTTC. This chain links TRBV28 with TRBJ2-7; TRBD2 matches at 11 bases. J lost 2 bases, V lost 5 bases, and 5 bases had no gene match. Germline V lookup: CDR1 MDHEN, CDR2 SYDVKM. CDR3 length: 15 amino acids.